One and the same sample provided the 20 T cell receptor beta chains below, sequenced in a study of T-cell memory formation after mild COVID-19. Each CDR3 protein is one row after TCRdb ran MiXCR on the 5' RACE reads. The table has roughly 130,000 distinct CDR3 sequences, about 6% seen once. Material: PBMCs or a T cell subset sorted from them (not recorded which). The receptors here all came from an adult woman who had mild COVID-19 (a few samples of this study predate the infection). Cell type and time point are not known.

This clonotype was counted a few times. This chain joins TRBV5-4 and TRBJ2-6; maybe TRBD2 (5 bases). Germline V lookup: CDR1 SGHNT, CDR2 YYREEE (reference sequence). V lost 0 bases, J lost 5 bases, and 9 bases lay in between. This CDR3 region has 15 residues. The CDR3 spells CASSLGGRWANVLTF. For the CDR3, the DNA is TGTGCCAGCAGCTTGGGAGGGCGCTGGGCCAACGTCCTGACTTTC.

The rearrangement uses TRBV28 and TRBJ2-5; D remains ambiguous. With 4 bases removed from V and 1 base from J, the gap between germline ends came to 7 bases. The germline V gene has CDR1 MDHEN and CDR2 SYDVKM. This CDR3 spans 13 amino acids. The CDR3 is CASSCPPQETQYF. CDR3 sequence (DNA): TGTGCCAGCAGTTGTCCCCCCCAAGAGACCCAGTACTTC.

This clonotype was picked up a small number of times. The V and J genes are TRBV9 and TRBJ2-1; D is ambiguous. CDR1 and CDR2 (germline): SGDLS, YYNGEE. This CDR3 comprises 15 residues. V dropped 0 bases and J dropped 0 bases, with 7 bases sitting between them. The CDR3 is CASSVGDRSYNEQFF. The CDR3 DNA is TGTGCCAGCAGCGTAGGGGATCGCTCCTACAATGAGCAGTTCTTC.

The gene calls are TRBV7-2 and TRBJ2-5; 7 bases align to TRBD1. The CDR3 is made up of 13 amino acids. The germline V gene encodes CDR1 SGHTA and CDR2 FQGNSA. The V gene end was trimmed by 5 bases and the J gene end by 5 bases; junction bases not matched to a gene: 5. In nucleotides, the CDR3 is TGTGCCAGCAGCCCTGGGACAGTGGAGACCCAGTACTTC. Encoded protein: CASSPGTVETQYF. Based on the CDR3 plus reference TRBV7-2 and TRBJ2-5, the full variable domain is GAGVSQSPSNKVTEKGKDVELRCDPISGHTALYWYRQSLGQGLEFLIYFQGNSAPDKSGLPSDRFSAERTGGSVSTLTIQRTQQEDSAVYLCASSPGTVETQYFGPGTRLLVL.

In this sample, this clonotype turned up a few times. The rearrangement links TRBV7-2 to TRBJ1-6; D remains ambiguous. Trimming shortened V by 1 base and J by 7 bases, and 8 bases separated the two germline ends. Germline CDR1 is SGHTA and CDR2 is FQGNSA. This CDR3 is built from 14 residues. The CDR3 nucleotides read TGTGCCAGCAGCTTAGGGGCATTGAATTCACCCCTCCACTTT. Its protein product is CASSLGALNSPLHF.

In this sample, this clonotype turned up many times. This chain uses TRBV6-5 with TRBJ2-7, with a possible D match to TRBD1 (7 bases). CDR1 is MNHEY and CDR2 is SVGAGI in the germline V gene. V shed 5 bases and J shed 6 bases, with 20 bases lying between them. The CDR3 has 15 residues. The CDR3 is CASSPLGQGGLEQYF. The CDR3 nucleotides read TGTGCCAGCAGTCCCCTCGGGCAGGGGGGTCTCGAGCAGTACTTC.

This clonotype was counted only a few times. V usage is TRBV6-2 or TRBV6-3 and J usage is TRBJ2-3, with D possibly called TRBD1 or TRBD2 (5 bases each). V was cut by 1 base and J by 2 bases, with 10 bases left in between. The CDR3 length is 15 residues. The germline V gene encodes CDR1 MNHEY and CDR2 SVGEGT. The CDR3 here is CASSYYGDPTDTQYF. The CDR3 nucleotides read TGTGCCAGCAGTTACTACGGGGACCCCACAGATACGCAGTATTTT.

This clonotype occurred many times. This chain uses TRBV7-9 with TRBJ2-7, with D perhaps matching TRBD1 (6 bases). Germline V CDR1 and CDR2: SEHNR, FQNEAQ (reference sequence). There are 13 residues in the CDR3. V lost 1 base, J lost 7 bases, and 11 bases lay in between. The CDR3 loop is CASSLESQGEQYF. For the CDR3, the DNA is TGTGCCAGCAGCTTAGAGTCCCAGGGGGAGCAGTACTTC. The full variable domain, rest sourced from reference TRBV7-9 and TRBJ2-7, is DTGVSQNPRHKITKRGQNVTFRCDPISEHNRLYWYRQTLGQGPEFLTYFQNEAQLEKSRLLSDRFSAERPKGSFSTLEIQRTEQGDSAMYLCASSLESQGEQYFGPGTRLTVT.

This clonotype was counted between two and nine times. The rearrangement links TRBV20-1 to TRBJ1-1, with 8 bases lining up with TRBD1. Germline loops: CDR1 DFQATT, CDR2 SNEGSKA (reference sequence). The J segment lost 2 bases and the V segment lost 5 bases, leaving 7 bases of the junction unmatched. This CDR3 has 14 residues. The CDR3 nucleotides are TGCAGTGCTTGGGACAGGAAACTTAACACTGAAGCTTTCTTT. Residues: CSAWDRKLNTEAFF.

This clonotype came up many times. The chain has TRBV5-1 and TRBJ2-2, with D possibly matching TRBD1 (6 bases). The CDR3 is made up of 15 amino acids. Germline lookup yields CDR1 SGHRS and CDR2 YFSETQ. Trimming shortened V by 4 bases and J by 4 bases, and 14 bases separated the two germline ends. In DNA, the CDR3 is TGCGCCAGCAGCCCTGGACAGACTGGCACCGGGGAGCTGTTTTTT. This codes for CASSPGQTGTGELFF.

In its sample, this clonotype was seen many times. The rearrangement uses TRBV12-3 or TRBV12-4 and TRBJ2-2, with D maybe TRBD1 (6 bases). This CDR3 comprises 15 residues. V was clipped by 6 bases and J by 1 base, with 12 bases between them. In nucleotides, the CDR3 is TGTGCCAGCAGGGCACAGGGAAGGAACACCGGGGAGCTGTTTTTT. Translated, it gives CASRAQGRNTGELFF.

The chain links TRBV12-3 or TRBV12-4 to TRBJ2-7, with 9 bases lining up with TRBD1. After removal of 3 bases from V and 3 bases from J, the junction contained 6 bases not matched to a gene. The CDR3 extends over 15 amino acids. CDR3: CASSFDNRGLYEQYF. CDR3 DNA sequence: TGTGCCAGCAGTTTTGATAACAGGGGGCTCTACGAGCAGTACTTC.

The chain is built from TRBV7-9 and TRBJ1-2; possibly TRBD1 for D (6 bases). V lost 3 bases to trimming and J lost 3 bases, with 8 bases between them. The CDR3 is 13 amino acids. Looked up from germline, CDR1 is SEHNR and CDR2 is FQNEAQ (reference sequence). The CDR3 here is CASSLSGDYGYTF. In DNA form, the CDR3 reads TGTGCCAGCAGCTTGTCAGGGGACTATGGCTACACCTTC.

This clonotype was counted only a few times. The rearrangement joins TRBV6-5 to TRBJ1-2; 8 nucleotides match TRBD1. The CDR3 spans 14 residues. V trimming: 4 bases; J trimming: 0 bases; junction bases outside the gene matches: 1. In germline, CDR1 is MNHEY, CDR2 SVGAGI. CDR3 in amino acids: CASSWGQANYGYTF. The CDR3 nucleotides are TGTGCCAGCAGTTGGGGACAGGCTAACTATGGCTACACCTTC.

This clonotype occurred a few times. This chain links TRBV5-1 with TRBJ2-3, with 8 bases fitting TRBD2. Germline V gives CDR1 SGHRS, CDR2 YFSETQ. With V trimmed by 7 bases and J by 1 base, 8 bases remained unmatched. This CDR3 spans 15 amino acids. DNA of the CDR3: TGCGCCAGCTCTTGGACAGCGGGGGGCACAGATACGCAGTATTTT. Amino acids: CASSWTAGGTDTQYF.

This clonotype was detected ten times or more. V usage is TRBV6-5 and J usage is TRBJ1-6, with D hard to call. CDR3 length: 12 residues. CDR1 and CDR2 (germline): MNHEY, SVGAGI. V was shortened by 6 bases and J by 7 bases, with 7 bases between the two germline ends. The CDR3 spells CASRTLNSPLHF. CDR3 DNA sequence: TGTGCCAGCAGGACCCTGAATTCACCCCTCCACTTT.

This clonotype occurred a few times. The V gene is TRBV7-9, the J gene TRBJ1-2; TRBD1 agrees at 7 bases. The germline V gene encodes CDR1 SEHNR and CDR2 FQNEAQ (reference sequence). The CDR3 sequence is 15 residues long. The V and J ends lost 2 bases and 1 base, in that order; junction bases with no gene match: 4. The CDR3 region is CASSLTGTVNYGYTF. CDR3 DNA: TGTGCCAGCAGCTTAACCGGGACAGTTAACTATGGCTACACCTTC.

This clonotype was seen only a few times. The V and J genes are TRBV7-2 and TRBJ2-1; 8 nucleotides agree with TRBD2. V gave up 3 bases and J gave up 15 bases; unmatched junction bases: 13. Germline CDR1 SGHTA, CDR2 FQGNSA. The CDR3 runs 14 residues. For the CDR3, the DNA is TGTGCCAGCAGCTTCGGGAGTAGCGGGATTTGGCTGTTCTTC. It yields the protein CASSFGSSGIWLFF.

The sample holds many counts of this clonotype. This chain connects TRBV11-2 to TRBJ1-6; D not resolved. Trimming cost V 3 bases and J 6 bases, with 9 bases left between them. Germline CDR1 and CDR2: SGHAT and FQNNGV. The CDR3 sequence is 14 residues long. In DNA, the CDR3 is TGTGCCAGCAGCTTTCGGCAGGCTAATTCACCCCTCCACTTT. As protein: CASSFRQANSPLHF.

This clonotype was seen more than once but under ten times. This chain uses TRBV10-2 with TRBJ2-1, with a weak D call TRBD2 (5 bases). The CDR3 is 16 residues long. The germline V and J ends were trimmed by 10 bases and 4 bases, with 23 bases remaining between them. Germline loops: CDR1 WSHSY, CDR2 SAAADI. CDR3 amino acids: CATSDFARVGYNEQFF. The DNA of the CDR3 is TGCGCCACCTCGGACTTCGCGCGTGTAGGGTACAATGAGCAGTTCTTC.